This T cell receptor (beta chain) stems from a study of Ad26.COV2.S vaccination and SARS-CoV-2 variants. Study-level information: Among those in the COV1001 Ad26.COV2.S trial arm was the donor. Ad26.COV2.S shots went into the muscle once or twice, 56 days apart.

Germline-derived CDR1 and CDR2 are SGHNT and YYREEE (reference sequence). This CDR3 has 16 amino acids. With 4 bases clipped from V and 0 bases from J, the junction kept 6 bases outside the gene matches. As concerns this clone: Its antigen is as yet unknown.

Here immunoSEQ multiplex PCR was the method, and the copy in TCRdb shows in-frame clones only, minus some. The sample consists of 510,000 or so clones, around 88% of them appearing once. Study results and limitations: Vaccinees and placebo recipients showed similar non-spike TCR breadth. Vaccine recipients posted higher spike-specific TCR breadth than their placebo counterparts.

Regarding treatment: around 19 received Ad26.COV2.S at low or high dose, single or two shots; 5 received placebo; per-sample allocation not given. Collection of samples fell on day 63 after the first vaccine or placebo injection. The chain joins TRBV5-4 to TRBJ2-2, with TRBD1 matching 7 bases. Here the sequenced sample was peripheral blood, taken in a trial of Ad26.COV2.S vaccine versus placebo. The receptor comes from a person aged 18-60 years who received the Ad26.COV2.S COVID-19 vaccine or a placebo. The CDR3 reads CASSRGQATNTGELFF. The CDR3 nucleotides read TGTGCCAGCAGCCGAGGACAGGCCACGAACACCGGGGAGCTGTTTTTT.